This T cell receptor (beta chain) came from a study of T cell responses to AZD1222 COVID-19 vaccine. Study results and caveats: Among vaccine-associated CD4 TCRs, coverage spanned spike, with dominance at 160-218 and 743-854. Only a handful of people who got AZD1222 tested seropositive at baseline. The peak T cell response came first, and repertoires were sampled only after it. White British donors predominated, females outnumbered males, and clonal diversity was possibly underestimated.

The CDR3 covers 18 residues. The V gene lost 1 base and the J gene lost 3 bases, with 20 bases spanning the gap. Regarding this clone: The antigen is not known.

Using immunoSEQ multiplex PCR, the repertoire was profiled, and TCRdb retains in-frame clones only, with some absent. The sample holds 140,000 or so clones, approximately 92% seen once. Sequencing used peripheral blood, obtained on day 0 of AZD1222 vaccination. The rearrangement uses TRBV5-3 and TRBJ1-5, with no clear D. TRBV5-3 is reported as an ORF; its role is uncertain. This sequence was found in an adult in good health. For the CDR3, the DNA is TGTGCCAGAAGCTTGACGGGTCGGCGCGAACGGGCCAATCAGCCCCAGCATTTT. It encodes CARSLTGRRERANQPQHF.